What follows describes a single TCR beta chain. V was clipped by 5 bases and J by 0 bases, with 8 bases between them. Germline CDR1 and CDR2: SGHNT and YENEEA. The CDR3 sequence is 14 residues long. These data belong to a study of blood T cell repertoires in COVID-19. Study background: T cells, B-cell-depleted T cells, or PBMCs supplied cDNA or gDNA.

It was during active infection that Seattle patients were enrolled and then longitudinally followed. TCRdb's table, derived via immunoSEQ multiplex PCR, lists solely in-frame clones and lacks some. This table holds about 170,000 clones, roughly 90% found once. The sample taken for sequencing was peripheral blood. The clonotype originates from a woman in her fifties or sixties with COVID-19, enrolled during active disease. The chain joins TRBV11-3 to TRBJ1-3, with D possibly TRBD1 on 5 matching bases. The DNA for the CDR3 is TGTGCCAGCAGCCCGACAGTCTCTGGAAACACCATATATTTT. Translated: CASSPTVSGNTIYF.